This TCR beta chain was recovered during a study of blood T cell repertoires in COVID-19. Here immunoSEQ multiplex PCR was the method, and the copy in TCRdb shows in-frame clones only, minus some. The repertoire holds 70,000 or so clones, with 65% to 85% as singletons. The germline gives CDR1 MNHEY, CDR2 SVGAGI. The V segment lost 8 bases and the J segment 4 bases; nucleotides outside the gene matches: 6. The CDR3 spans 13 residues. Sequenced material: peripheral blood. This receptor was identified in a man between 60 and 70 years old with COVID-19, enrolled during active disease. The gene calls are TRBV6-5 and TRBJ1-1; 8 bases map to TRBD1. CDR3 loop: CASGRGLGTEAFF. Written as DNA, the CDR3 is TGTGCCAGCGGCAGGGGGCTCGGCACTGAAGCTTTCTTT.